This T cell receptor (beta chain) was captured by sequencing in a study of cytomegalovirus exposure and HLA in healthy donors. Whole-study context: Researchers previously reported finding 90 million to 130 million unique TCR beta sequences from roughly 170 million T cells.

With regard to this clone: Its target is unknown.

PCR involved 60 Vbeta and 13 Jbeta primers. Libraries were prepared by immunoSEQ multiplex PCR; TCRdb keeps only in-frame clonotypes and omits some of them. The sample has 130,000 or so clones; around 84% are singletons. Germline V CDR1 and CDR2: SGHTA, FQGNSA. There are 16 residues in the CDR3. J gave up 10 bases and V 4 bases, and 13 bases lay outside the gene matches. Study-wide results and limits: There were some V segments, including TRBV6-2 and TRBV6-3, excluded as indistinguishable. Among TCR beta chains of equal frequency, HLA-associated ones were more clonally expanded in a later analysis.

V is TRBV7-2 and J is TRBJ2-1; 10 nucleotides align to TRBD2. This sequence was found in a man aged 18 to 29 in good health and CMV-seronegative. Sequenced material: PBMCs. The chain's CDR3 is CASSSVWLAGAGEQFF. CDR3 coding DNA: TGTGCCAGCAGCTCCGTCTGGCTAGCGGGGGCGGGAGAGCAGTTCTTC. Based on the CDR3 plus reference TRBV7-2 and TRBJ2-1, the full variable domain is GAGVSQSPSNKVTEKGKDVELRCDPISGHTALYWYRQSLGQGLEFLIYFQGNSAPDKSGLPSDRFSAERTGGSVSTLTIQRTQQEDSAVYLCASSSVWLAGAGEQFFGPGTRLTVL.